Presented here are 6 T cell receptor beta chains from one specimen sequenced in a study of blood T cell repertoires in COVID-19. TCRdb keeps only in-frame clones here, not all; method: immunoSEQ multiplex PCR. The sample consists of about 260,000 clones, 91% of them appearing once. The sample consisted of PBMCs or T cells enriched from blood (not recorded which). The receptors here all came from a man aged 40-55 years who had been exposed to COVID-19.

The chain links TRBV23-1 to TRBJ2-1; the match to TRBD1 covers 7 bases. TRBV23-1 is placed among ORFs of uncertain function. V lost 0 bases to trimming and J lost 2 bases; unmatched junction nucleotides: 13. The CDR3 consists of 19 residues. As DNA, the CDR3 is TGCGCCAGCAGTCAATCGGAACAGGGGTCCCTTGGCACCTACAATGAGCAGTTCTTC. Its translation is CASSQSEQGSLGTYNEQFF.

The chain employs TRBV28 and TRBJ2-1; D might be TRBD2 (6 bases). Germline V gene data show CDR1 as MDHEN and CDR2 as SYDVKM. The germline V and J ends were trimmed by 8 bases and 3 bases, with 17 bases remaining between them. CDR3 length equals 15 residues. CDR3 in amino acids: CASYGGNWRYNEQFF. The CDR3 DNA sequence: TGTGCCAGCTATGGGGGGAATTGGCGCTACAATGAGCAGTTCTTC. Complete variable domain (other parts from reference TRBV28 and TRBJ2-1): DVKVTQSSRYLVKRTGEKVFLECVQDMDHENMFWYRQDPGLGLRLIYFSYDVKMKEKGDIPEGYSVSREKKERFSLILESASTNQTSMYLCASYGGNWRYNEQFFGPGTRLTVL.

CDR3 in DNA: TGTGCCACCAGCAGAGATCTAACAGGGGGATATGGCTACACCTTC. Its translation is CATSRDLTGGYGYTF. The chain uses TRBV15 and TRBJ1-2, with 8 bases matching TRBD1. V was pared by 0 bases and J by 5 bases, with 5 bases of the junction left unmatched. The CDR3 sequence is 15 residues long. From germline, CDR1 is LNHNV and CDR2 YYDKDF (reference sequence).

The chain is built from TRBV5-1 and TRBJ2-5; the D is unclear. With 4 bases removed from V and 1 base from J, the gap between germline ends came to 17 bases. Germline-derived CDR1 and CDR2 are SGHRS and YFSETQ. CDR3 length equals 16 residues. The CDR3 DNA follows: TGCGCCAGCAGCCCTCTACAGTCGGCAGTCCAAGAGACCCAGTACTTC. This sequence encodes CASSPLQSAVQETQYF. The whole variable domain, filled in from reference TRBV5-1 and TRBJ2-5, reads KAGVTQTPRYLIKTRGQQVTLSCSPISGHRSVSWYQQTPGQGLQFLFEYFSETQRNKGNFPGRFSGRQFSNSRSEMNVSTLELGDSALYLCASSPLQSAVQETQYFGPGTRLLVL.

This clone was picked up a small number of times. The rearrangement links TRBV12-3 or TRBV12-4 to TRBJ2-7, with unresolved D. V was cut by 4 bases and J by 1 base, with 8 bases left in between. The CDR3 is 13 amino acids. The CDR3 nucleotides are TGTGCCAGCAGTTCCCCGAGATCCTACGAGCAGTACTTC. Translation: CASSSPRSYEQYF.

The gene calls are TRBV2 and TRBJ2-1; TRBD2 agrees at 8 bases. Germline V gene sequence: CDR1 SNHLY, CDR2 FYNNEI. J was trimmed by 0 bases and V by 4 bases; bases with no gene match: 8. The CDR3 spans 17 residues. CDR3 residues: CASSASTSGSSYNEQFF. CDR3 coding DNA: TGTGCCAGCAGTGCGTCAACTAGCGGAAGCTCCTACAATGAGCAGTTCTTC.